These 2 T cell receptor beta chains share one sample of origin, sequenced in a study of blood T cells in healthy people across ages (dated by TCRdb to 2013 to 2016). Libraries were made using 5' RACE. The run used an Illumina HiSeq 2500. A second PCR of about 6 to 11 cycles was run with a J-beta primer mix and a sample-barcoded 5' primer. The public reads were quality trimmed at Q25 with fastp and then assembled into clones with MiXCR by TCRdb, keeping productive beta chains. Rows with a matching CDR3 protein are joined into one entry that keeps the most common DNA and genes. Present in this sample are 700,000 to 800,000 distinct CDR3 sequences, 43% of which were seen just once. The leading ten clones occupy 20% to 25% of the sample. The sample comprised blood. Receptors were obtained from a woman aged 60-75 years in good health.

This clonotype was counted a few times. CDR3 sequence (DNA): TGTGCCAGCAGGCAAACAGGGGCCGAAAACTACAATGAGCAGTACTTC. The encoded protein is CASRQTGAENYNEQYF. The chain uses TRBV12-3 or TRBV12-4 and TRBJ2-5; TRBD1 aligns across 7 bases. This CDR3 contains 16 residues. V trimming: 6 bases; J trimming: 11 bases; junction bases outside the gene matches: 21.

In this sample, this clonotype turned up a few times. The V and J genes are TRBV20-1 and TRBJ2-1, with TRBD2 identical over 7 bases. Germline CDR1 and CDR2: DFQATT and SNEGSKA (reference sequence). The CDR3 consists of 15 residues. V gave up 0 bases and J gave up 7 bases; unmatched junction bases: 9. CDR3 coding DNA: TGCAGTGCTAGAGAAGGGAGGGCTGGGGGGAATGAGCAGTTCTTC. Translation: CSAREGRAGGNEQFF.